This TCR beta chain was recovered during a study of T cell repertoires in aging, cancer and after chemotherapy. Overall study results and limits: Untreated cancer patients had significantly lower blood TCR diversity than age-matched healthy donors.

V lost 5 bases to trimming and J lost 4 bases; unmatched junction nucleotides: 2. This CDR3 contains 14 residues. The germline V gene has CDR1 MNHEY and CDR2 SVGEGT. A mixed TRB-A/B primer pool amplified rearranged TRB by multiplex touch-down PCR. TCRdb ran MiXCR on the multiplex PCR reads and lists one entry per CDR3 protein. The sample lists about 2,200 distinct CDR3 sequences; less than 25% were seen once. The template was genomic DNA from peripheral blood, not RNA. This clonotype is termed medium-sized. Its antigen is not identified. The sample taken for sequencing was blood. This clonotype was sampled from a human donor with a solid tumor. The chain couples TRBV6-2 or TRBV6-3 to TRBJ2-2, with 9 bases identical to TRBD2. CDR3 loop: CASSRTSVTGELFF. CDR3 in DNA: TGTGCCAGCAGTCGGACTAGCGTCACCGGGGAGCTGTTTTTT.